This T cell receptor (beta chain) came from a study of cytomegalovirus exposure and HLA in healthy donors. Study as a whole: An early data release held approximately 80 million unique TCRs from HLA-typed donors.

The table lists this clone with a count of one. What it binds is unknown. Whole-study findings and limits: Sequencing probably produced one cluster of sequence variants that were highly shared. In vitro work confirmed that a few CMV-associated chains recognize CMV antigens. A later analysis by the authors found several of the most significant clusters apparently linked to common viral pathogens.

The CDR3 contains 24 residues. In germline, CDR1 is MNHEY, CDR2 SMNVEV (reference sequence). With V trimmed by 3 bases and J by 5 bases, 30 bases remained unmatched. The primer mix had 60 Vbeta and 13 Jbeta primers. Clones were read by immunoSEQ multiplex PCR, and TCRdb kept only the in-frame ones, dropping some. Among around 110,000 clones listed, about four fifths were seen once. This clonotype was sampled from a man aged 25 to 45 in good health and CMV-seropositive. Sequencing was done on a sample of PBMCs. V is TRBV27 and J is TRBJ2-2; the match to TRBD2 covers 10 bases. CDR3 nucleotides: TGTGCCAGCAGTTTTCCCCGCAGCGATCTCCGAGGACTAGCGGAGCCAGGGGGGACCGGGGAGCTGTTTTTT. Encoded protein: CASSFPRSDLRGLAEPGGTGELFF.